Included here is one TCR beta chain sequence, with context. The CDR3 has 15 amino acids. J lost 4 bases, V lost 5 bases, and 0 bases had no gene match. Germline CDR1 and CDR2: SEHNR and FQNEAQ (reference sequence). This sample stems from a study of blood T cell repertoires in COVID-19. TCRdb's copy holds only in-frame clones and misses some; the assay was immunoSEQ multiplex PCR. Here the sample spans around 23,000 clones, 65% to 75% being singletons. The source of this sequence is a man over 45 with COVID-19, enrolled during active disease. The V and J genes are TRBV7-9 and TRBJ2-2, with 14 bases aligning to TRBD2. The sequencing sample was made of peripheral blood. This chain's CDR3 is CASSGLAGGTGELFF. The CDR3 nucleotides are TGTGCCAGCAGCGGACTAGCGGGAGGCACCGGGGAGCTGTTTTTT. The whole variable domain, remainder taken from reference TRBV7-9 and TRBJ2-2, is DTGVSQNPRHKITKRGQNVTFRCDPISEHNRLYWYRQTLGQGPEFLTYFQNEAQLEKSRLLSDRFSAERPKGSFSTLEIQRTEQGDSAMYLCASSGLAGGTGELFFGEGSRLTVL.